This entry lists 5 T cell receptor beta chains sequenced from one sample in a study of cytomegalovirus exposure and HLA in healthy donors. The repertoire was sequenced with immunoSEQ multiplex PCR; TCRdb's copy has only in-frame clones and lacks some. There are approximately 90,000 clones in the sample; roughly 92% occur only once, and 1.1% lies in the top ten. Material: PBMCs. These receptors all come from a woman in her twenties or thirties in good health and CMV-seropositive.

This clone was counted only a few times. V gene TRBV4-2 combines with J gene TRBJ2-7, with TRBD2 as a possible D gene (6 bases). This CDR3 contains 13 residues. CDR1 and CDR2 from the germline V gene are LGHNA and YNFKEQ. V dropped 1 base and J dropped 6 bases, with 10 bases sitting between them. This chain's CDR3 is CASSQGGSGEQYF. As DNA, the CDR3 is TGTGCCAGCAGCCAAGGGGGTAGCGGCGAGCAGTACTTC.

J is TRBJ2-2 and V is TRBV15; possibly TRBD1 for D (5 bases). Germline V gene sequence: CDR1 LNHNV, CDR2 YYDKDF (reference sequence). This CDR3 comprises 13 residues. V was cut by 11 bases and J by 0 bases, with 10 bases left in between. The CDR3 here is CAVSDTNTGELFF. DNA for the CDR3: TGTGCCGTTTCGGACACGAACACCGGGGAGCTGTTTTTT.

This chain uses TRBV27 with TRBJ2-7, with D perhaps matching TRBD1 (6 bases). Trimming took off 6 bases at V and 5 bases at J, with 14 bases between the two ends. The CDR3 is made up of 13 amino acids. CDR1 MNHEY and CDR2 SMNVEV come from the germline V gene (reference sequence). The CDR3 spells CASSRGKPHEQYF. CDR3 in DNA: TGTGCCAGCAGCAGGGGCAAGCCCCACGAGCAGTACTTC.

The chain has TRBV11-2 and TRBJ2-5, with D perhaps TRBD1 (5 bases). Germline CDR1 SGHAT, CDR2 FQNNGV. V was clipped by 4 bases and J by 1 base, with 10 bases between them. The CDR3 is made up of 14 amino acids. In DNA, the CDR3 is TGTGCCAGCAGCTCACTAACAGGCCAAGAGACCCAGTACTTC. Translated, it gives CASSSLTGQETQYF.

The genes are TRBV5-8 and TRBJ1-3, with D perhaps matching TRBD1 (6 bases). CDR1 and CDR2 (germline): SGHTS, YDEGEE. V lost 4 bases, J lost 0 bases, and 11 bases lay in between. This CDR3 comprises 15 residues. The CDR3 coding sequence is TGTGCCAGCAGCCCAGGACAGTTCTCTGGAAACACCATATATTTT. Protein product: CASSPGQFSGNTIYF.